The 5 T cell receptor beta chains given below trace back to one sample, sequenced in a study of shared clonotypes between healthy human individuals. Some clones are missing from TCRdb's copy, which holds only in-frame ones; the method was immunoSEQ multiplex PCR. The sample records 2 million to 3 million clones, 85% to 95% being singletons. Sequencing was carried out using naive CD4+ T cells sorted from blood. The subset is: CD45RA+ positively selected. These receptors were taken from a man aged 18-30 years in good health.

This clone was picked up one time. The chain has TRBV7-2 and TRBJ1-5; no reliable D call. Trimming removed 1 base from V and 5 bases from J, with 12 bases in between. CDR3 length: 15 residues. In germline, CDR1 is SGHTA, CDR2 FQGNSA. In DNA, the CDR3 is TGTGCCAGCAGCTTAGGAGGCCAACAATATCAGCCCCAGCATTTT. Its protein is CASSLGGQQYQPQHF. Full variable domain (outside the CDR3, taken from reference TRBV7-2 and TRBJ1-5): GAGVSQSPSNKVTEKGKDVELRCDPISGHTALYWYRQSLGQGLEFLIYFQGNSAPDKSGLPSDRFSAERTGGSVSTLTIQRTQQEDSAVYLCASSLGGQQYQPQHFGDGTRLSIL.

CDR3 DNA sequence: TGTGCCTGGAGTATCATAGGCGAGACCCAGTACTTC. This encodes CAWSIIGETQYF. The chain is built from TRBV30 and TRBJ2-5; D is uncertain. CDR1 and CDR2 (germline): GTSNPN, SVGIG (reference sequence). With 2 bases removed from V and 5 bases from J, the gap between germline ends came to 9 bases. The CDR3 has 12 amino acids.

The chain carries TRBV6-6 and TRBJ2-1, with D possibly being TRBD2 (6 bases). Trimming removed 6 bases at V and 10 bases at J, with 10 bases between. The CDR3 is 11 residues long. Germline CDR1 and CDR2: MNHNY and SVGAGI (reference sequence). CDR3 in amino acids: CASSPGLEQFF. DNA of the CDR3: TGTGCCAGCAGCCCCGGACTAGAGCAGTTCTTC.

This chain's CDR3 is CASSRTEQPSTDTQYF. The CDR3 DNA follows: TGTGCCAGCAGCCGGACCGAACAACCTAGCACAGATACGCAGTATTTT. V and J are TRBV14 and TRBJ2-3; no clear D gene. V was pared by 4 bases and J by 0 bases, with 14 bases between. The CDR3 runs 16 residues. The germline gives CDR1 SGHDN, CDR2 FVKESK.

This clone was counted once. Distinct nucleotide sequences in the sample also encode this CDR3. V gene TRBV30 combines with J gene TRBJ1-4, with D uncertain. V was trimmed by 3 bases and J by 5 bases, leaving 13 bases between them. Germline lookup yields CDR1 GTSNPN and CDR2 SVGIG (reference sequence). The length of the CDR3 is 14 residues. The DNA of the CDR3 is TGTGCCTGGAGCCCGGGCCCGACGAATGAAAAACTGTTTTTT. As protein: CAWSPGPTNEKLFF.